This note documents a single TCR beta chain sequence. Its specificity is unknown. These data are taken from a study of T cell responses to AZD1222 COVID-19 vaccine. Sequenced by immunoSEQ multiplex PCR; TCRdb stores in-frame clones only, minus some. The profile shows around 120,000 clones, approximately 86% of them singletons. Study results and limitations: A rise in Spike-specific TCR breadth and depth followed two AZD1222 doses. Unmutated variant regions are reportedly targeted by nearly half of spike-specific TCRs. Spike was spanned by vaccine-associated CD4 TCRs, which were dominant at 160-218 and 743-854. The study identified only five to seven AZD1222 recipients as seropositive at baseline.

The source was peripheral blood, collected on day 0 of AZD1222 vaccination. This clonotype was sampled from an adult in good health.

CDR3 loop: CASSEGTPYQPQHF. CDR3 sequence (DNA): TGTGCCAGCAGTGAAGGGACACCCTATCAGCCCCAGCATTTT. The chain combines TRBV6-1 with TRBJ1-5, with D maybe TRBD1 (5 bases). The CDR3 runs to 14 residues. V dropped 1 base and J dropped 5 bases, with 9 bases sitting between them. In germline, CDR1 is MNHNS, CDR2 SASEGT.